This T cell receptor beta chain appears in the sequencing data of a study of CD4 T cells in relation to SARS-CoV-2 and coronaviruses. As for the study in general: Median patient age was almost 40 years, spanning 21 to 72 years. Convalescent patients were fewer than ten males and 4 females; two were Hispanic.

Findings and caveats of the study: Pre-pandemic and post-infection samples never came from the same donor.

CD4 enrichment then naive enrichment separated naive from memory CD4+ cells. With regard to this clone: No antigen is known for it.

This CDR3 region has 13 residues. Germline loops: CDR1 MDHEN, CDR2 SYDVKM. J was trimmed by 4 bases and V by 6 bases; bases with no gene match: 5. This table comes from immunoSEQ multiplex PCR, and its TCRdb copy is limited to in-frame clones, with some not included. Found here are 36,000 or so clones, 70% to 80% of them singletons; the top ten hold less than 3%. V gene TRBV28 combines with J gene TRBJ1-1; 7 nucleotides line up with TRBD1. The sample consisted of memory CD4+ T cells from PBMCs, cultured in vitro. The receptor's source is an adult with COVID-19. The DNA for the CDR3 is TGTGCCAGCAGGAGACAGGGAACCACTGAAGCTTTCTTT. Its translation: CASRRQGTTEAFF.